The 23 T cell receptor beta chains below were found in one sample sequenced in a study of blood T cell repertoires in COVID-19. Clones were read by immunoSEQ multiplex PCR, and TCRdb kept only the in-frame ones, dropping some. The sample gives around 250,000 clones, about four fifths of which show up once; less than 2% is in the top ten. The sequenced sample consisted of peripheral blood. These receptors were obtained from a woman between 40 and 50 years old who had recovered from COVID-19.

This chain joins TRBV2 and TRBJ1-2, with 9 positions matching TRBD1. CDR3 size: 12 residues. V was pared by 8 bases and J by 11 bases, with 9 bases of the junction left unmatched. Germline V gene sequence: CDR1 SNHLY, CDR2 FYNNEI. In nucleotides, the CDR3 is TGTGCCAGCGTTACAACTGGACAGGGGTACACCTTC. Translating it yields CASVTTGQGYTF.

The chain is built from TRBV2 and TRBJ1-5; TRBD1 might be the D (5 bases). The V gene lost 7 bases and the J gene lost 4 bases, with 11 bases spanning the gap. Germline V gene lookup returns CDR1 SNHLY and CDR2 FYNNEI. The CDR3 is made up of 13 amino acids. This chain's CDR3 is CASKVQANQPQHF. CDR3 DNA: TGTGCCAGCAAGGTACAGGCAAATCAGCCCCAGCATTTT.

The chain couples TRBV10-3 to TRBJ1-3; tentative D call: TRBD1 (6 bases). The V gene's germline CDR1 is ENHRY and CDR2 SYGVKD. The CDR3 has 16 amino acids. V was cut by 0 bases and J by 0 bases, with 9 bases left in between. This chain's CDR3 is CAISESRTVSGNTIYF. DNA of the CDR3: TGTGCCATCAGTGAGTCGAGGACAGTCTCTGGAAACACCATATATTTT.

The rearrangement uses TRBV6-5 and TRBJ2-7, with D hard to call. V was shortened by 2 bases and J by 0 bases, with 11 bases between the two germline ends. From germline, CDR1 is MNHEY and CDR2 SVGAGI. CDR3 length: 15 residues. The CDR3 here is CASSYARSSSYEQYF. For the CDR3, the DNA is TGTGCCAGCAGTTACGCCCGGAGCAGCTCCTACGAGCAGTACTTC.

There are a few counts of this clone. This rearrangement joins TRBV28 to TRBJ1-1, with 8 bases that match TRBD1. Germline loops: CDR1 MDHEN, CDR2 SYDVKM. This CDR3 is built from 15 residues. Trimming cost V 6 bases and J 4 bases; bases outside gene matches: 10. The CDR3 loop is CASSQDRAMPTEAFF. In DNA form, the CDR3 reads TGTGCCAGCAGCCAGGACAGGGCTATGCCCACTGAAGCTTTCTTT.

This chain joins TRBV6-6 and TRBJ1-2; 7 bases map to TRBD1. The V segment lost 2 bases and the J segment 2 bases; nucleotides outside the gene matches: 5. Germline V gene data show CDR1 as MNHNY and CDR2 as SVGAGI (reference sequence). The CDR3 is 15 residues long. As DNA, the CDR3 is TGTGCCAGCAGTTACCGGCGGGACAGCAACTATGGCTACACCTTC. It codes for CASSYRRDSNYGYTF.

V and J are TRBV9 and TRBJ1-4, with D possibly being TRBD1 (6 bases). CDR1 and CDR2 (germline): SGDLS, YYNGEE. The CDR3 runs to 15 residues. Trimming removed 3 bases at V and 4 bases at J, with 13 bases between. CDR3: CASSGSGTLNEKLFF. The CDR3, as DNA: TGTGCCAGCAGCGGATCCGGGACACTTAATGAAAAACTGTTTTTT.

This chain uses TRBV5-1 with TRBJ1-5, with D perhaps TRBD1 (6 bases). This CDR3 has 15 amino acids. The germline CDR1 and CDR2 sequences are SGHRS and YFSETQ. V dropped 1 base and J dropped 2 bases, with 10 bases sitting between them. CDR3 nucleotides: TGCGCCAGCAGCTTGTCAGGGGCGGGCAATCAGCCCCAGCATTTT. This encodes CASSLSGAGNQPQHF.

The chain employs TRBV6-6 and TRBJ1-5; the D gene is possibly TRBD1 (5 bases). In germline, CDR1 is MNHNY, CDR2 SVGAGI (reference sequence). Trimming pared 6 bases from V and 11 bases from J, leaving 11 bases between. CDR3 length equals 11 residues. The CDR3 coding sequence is TGTGCCAGCAGACAGACAGAGACCCAGCATTTT. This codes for CASRQTETQHF.

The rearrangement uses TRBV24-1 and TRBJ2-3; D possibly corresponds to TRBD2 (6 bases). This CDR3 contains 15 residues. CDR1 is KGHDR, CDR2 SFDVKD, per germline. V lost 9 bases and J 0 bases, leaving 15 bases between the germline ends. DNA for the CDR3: TGTGCCACCGGTGGGGCAGGGACTAGCACAGATACGCAGTATTTT. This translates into CATGGAGTSTDTQYF.

CDR3 protein: CASSLGRGAGRGGGTDTQYF. In nucleotides, the CDR3 is TGTGCCAGCAGTTTAGGGAGAGGGGCAGGGAGAGGGGGCGGCACAGATACGCAGTATTTT. The gene calls are TRBV27 and TRBJ2-3; TRBD1 aligns across 7 bases. The V and J ends lost 2 bases and 1 base, in that order; junction bases with no gene match: 18. The CDR3 contains 20 residues. CDR1 is MNHEY, CDR2 SMNVEV, per germline (reference sequence).

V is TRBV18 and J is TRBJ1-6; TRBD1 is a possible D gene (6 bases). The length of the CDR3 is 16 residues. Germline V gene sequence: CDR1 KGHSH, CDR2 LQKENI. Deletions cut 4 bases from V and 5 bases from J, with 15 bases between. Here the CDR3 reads CASSLLRTADNSPLHF. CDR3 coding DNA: TGTGCCAGCTCACTCCTCAGGACAGCCGATAATTCACCCCTCCACTTT.

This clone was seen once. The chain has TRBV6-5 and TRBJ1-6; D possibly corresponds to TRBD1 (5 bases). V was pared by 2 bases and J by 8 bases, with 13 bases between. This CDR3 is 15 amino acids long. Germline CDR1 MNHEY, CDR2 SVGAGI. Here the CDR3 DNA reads TGTGCCAGCAGTTACGGTGTTCAGGGCGATTCACCCCTCCACTTT. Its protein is CASSYGVQGDSPLHF.

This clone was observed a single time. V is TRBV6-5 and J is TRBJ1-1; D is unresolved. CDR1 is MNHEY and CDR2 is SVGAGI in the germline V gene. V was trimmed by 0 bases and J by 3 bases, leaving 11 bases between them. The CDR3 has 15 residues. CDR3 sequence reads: CASSYSAGYHTEAFF. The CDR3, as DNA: TGTGCCAGCAGTTACTCGGCGGGCTACCACACTGAAGCTTTCTTT.

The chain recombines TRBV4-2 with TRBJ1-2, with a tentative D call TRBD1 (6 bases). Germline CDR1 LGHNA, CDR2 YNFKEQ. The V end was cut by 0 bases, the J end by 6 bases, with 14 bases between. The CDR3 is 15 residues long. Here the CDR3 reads CASSQEGAVADGYTF. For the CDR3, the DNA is TGTGCCAGCAGCCAAGAGGGGGCGGTCGCCGATGGCTACACCTTC.

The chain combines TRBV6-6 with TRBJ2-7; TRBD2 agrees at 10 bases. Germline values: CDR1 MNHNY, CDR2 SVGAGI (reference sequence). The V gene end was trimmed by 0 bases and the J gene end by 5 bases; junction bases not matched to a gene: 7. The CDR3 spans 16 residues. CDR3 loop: CASSYSSLAGEDEQYF. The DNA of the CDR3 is TGTGCCAGCAGTTACTCGAGCCTAGCGGGGGAAGACGAGCAGTACTTC.

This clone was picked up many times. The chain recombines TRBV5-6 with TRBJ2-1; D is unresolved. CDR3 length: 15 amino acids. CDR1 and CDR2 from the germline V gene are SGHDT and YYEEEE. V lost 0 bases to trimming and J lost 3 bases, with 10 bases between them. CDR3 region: CASSLVPVLYNEQFF. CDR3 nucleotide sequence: TGTGCCAGCAGCTTGGTGCCGGTCCTCTACAATGAGCAGTTCTTC.

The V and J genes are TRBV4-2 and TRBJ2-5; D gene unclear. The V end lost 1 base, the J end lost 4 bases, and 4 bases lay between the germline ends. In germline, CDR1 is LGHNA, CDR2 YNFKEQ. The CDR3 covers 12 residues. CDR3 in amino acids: CASSQARETQYF. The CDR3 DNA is TGTGCCAGCAGCCAAGCTAGAGAGACCCAGTACTTC.

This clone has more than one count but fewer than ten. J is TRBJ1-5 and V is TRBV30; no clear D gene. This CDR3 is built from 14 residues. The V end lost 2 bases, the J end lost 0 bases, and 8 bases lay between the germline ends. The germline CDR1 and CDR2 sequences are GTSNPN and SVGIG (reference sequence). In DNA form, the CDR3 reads TGTGCCTGGAGTCGGGGTCTTAGCAATCAGCCCCAGCATTTT. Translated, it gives CAWSRGLSNQPQHF.

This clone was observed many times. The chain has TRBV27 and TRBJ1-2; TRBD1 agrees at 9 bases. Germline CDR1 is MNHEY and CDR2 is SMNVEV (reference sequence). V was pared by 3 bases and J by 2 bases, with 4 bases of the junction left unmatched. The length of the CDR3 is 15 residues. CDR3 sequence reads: CASSLYRGQNYGYTF. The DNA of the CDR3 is TGTGCCAGCAGTTTGTACAGGGGGCAGAACTATGGCTACACCTTC.

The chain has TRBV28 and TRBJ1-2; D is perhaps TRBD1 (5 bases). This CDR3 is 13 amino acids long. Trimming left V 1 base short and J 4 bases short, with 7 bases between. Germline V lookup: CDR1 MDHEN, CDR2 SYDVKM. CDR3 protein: CASSLLQAYGYTF. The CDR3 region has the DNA TGTGCCAGCAGTTTATTACAGGCCTATGGCTACACCTTC.

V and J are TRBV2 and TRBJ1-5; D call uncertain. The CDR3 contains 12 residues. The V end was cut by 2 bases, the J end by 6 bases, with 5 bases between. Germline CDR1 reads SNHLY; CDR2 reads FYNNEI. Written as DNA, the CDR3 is TGTGCCAGCAGTGAATATAGTCAGCCCCAGCATTTT. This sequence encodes CASSEYSQPQHF.

The CDR3 sequence: CASSGTVNYGYTF. The CDR3 DNA sequence: TGTGCCAGCAGCGGGACAGTTAACTATGGCTACACCTTC. The V and J genes are TRBV7-2 and TRBJ1-2; 7 bases fit TRBD1. Germline CDR1 and CDR2: SGHTA and FQGNSA. CDR3 size: 13 residues. Losses at the gene ends were 5 bases for V and 1 base for J; bases not matched to a gene: 1.